Below, 17 T cell receptor beta chains from the same sample are listed, as sequenced in a study of blood T cell repertoires in COVID-19. The protocol was immunoSEQ multiplex PCR, while the TCRdb copy is restricted to in-frame clones and leaves out a portion. The sample has 150,000 to 200,000 clones, approximately 80% seen once. Specimen: peripheral blood. These receptors all stem from a human donor with acute or convalescent COVID-19. The donor label of this sample is uncertain.

This clone showed up just once. The chain recombines TRBV2 with TRBJ1-1; no firm D call. The CDR3 is made up of 11 amino acids. V lost 6 bases, J lost 5 bases, and 7 bases lay in between. Germline V gives CDR1 SNHLY, CDR2 FYNNEI. CDR3 sequence reads: CASSTGTEAFF. CDR3 DNA: TGTGCCAGCAGCACCGGGACTGAAGCTTTCTTT.

V usage is TRBV7-9 and J usage is TRBJ2-5, with no clear D. This CDR3 has 15 residues. V was shortened by 0 bases and J by 2 bases, with 10 bases between the two germline ends. The germline CDR1 and CDR2 sequences are SEHNR and FQNEAQ (reference sequence). The CDR3 region is CASSLAETPQETQYF. CDR3 DNA: TGTGCCAGCAGCTTAGCCGAGACTCCACAAGAGACCCAGTACTTC.

The J gene is TRBJ1-1, the V gene TRBV19, with 9 bases matching TRBD1. The germline CDR1 and CDR2 sequences are LNHDA and SQIVND (reference sequence). CDR3 size: 15 residues. J was trimmed by 1 base and V by 5 bases; bases with no gene match: 5. In DNA form, the CDR3 reads TGTGCCAGTAGTCAAGCGACAGGGGGGAACACTGAAGCTTTCTTT. It yields the protein CASSQATGGNTEAFF.

The rearrangement links TRBV5-4 to TRBJ1-1; 7 bases are a match to TRBD1. Germline V gives CDR1 SGHNT, CDR2 YYREEE (reference sequence). With V trimmed by 4 bases and J by 1 base, 4 bases remained unmatched. The CDR3 runs to 14 residues. The CDR3 reads CASSPGTANTEAFF. DNA for the CDR3: TGTGCCAGCAGCCCCGGGACAGCGAACACTGAAGCTTTCTTT.

This clone came up a few times. The rearrangement uses TRBV10-3 and TRBJ1-2; TRBD1 agrees at 9 bases. Germline assignment: CDR1 ENHRY and CDR2 SYGVKD. With 4 bases clipped from V and 8 bases from J, the junction kept 11 bases outside the gene matches. This CDR3 comprises 15 residues. The chain's CDR3 is CAISGGTGSDLGYTF. DNA for the CDR3: TGTGCCATCAGTGGGGGGACAGGGTCGGACTTAGGCTACACCTTC.

This chain connects TRBV18 to TRBJ2-1; 7 bases align to TRBD2. Per germline, CDR1 KGHSH and CDR2 LQKENI. The CDR3 consists of 15 residues. Trimming at V came to 5 bases and at J to 4 bases, leaving 8 bases not matched to a gene. The CDR3 reads CASSSNAGEYNEQFF. As DNA, the CDR3 is TGTGCCAGCTCAAGTAACGCGGGAGAGTACAATGAGCAGTTCTTC.

The chain combines TRBV13 with TRBJ2-7; D might be TRBD1 (6 bases). Trimming removed 5 bases at V and 7 bases at J, with 12 bases between. Germline values: CDR1 PRHDT, CDR2 FYEKMQ (reference sequence). The CDR3 consists of 12 residues. The CDR3 spells CASSPGTPEQYF. The CDR3 DNA sequence: TGTGCCAGCAGCCCCGGGACACCGGAGCAGTACTTC.

This CDR3 reads CATSDSSLQGAVGMDTQYF. Here the CDR3 DNA reads TGTGCCACCAGTGATTCCTCTTTACAGGGGGCGGTTGGTATGGATACGCAGTATTTT. The rearrangement joins TRBV24-1 to TRBJ2-3, with TRBD1 identical over 9 bases. CDR3 length equals 19 residues. V was pared by 2 bases and J by 6 bases, with 17 bases of the junction left unmatched. Germline values: CDR1 KGHDR, CDR2 SFDVKD.

The sample holds one count of this clone. This sequence joins TRBV11-2 and TRBJ1-1; D is ambiguous. Germline loops: CDR1 SGHAT, CDR2 FQNNGV. The CDR3 is made up of 15 amino acids. Between the trimmed V and J ends, which lost 5 bases and 1 base, there was a span of 14 bases. CDR3 region: CASSPDTAPNTEAFF. The DNA for the CDR3 is TGTGCCAGCAGCCCTGACACAGCCCCGAACACTGAAGCTTTCTTT.

The V and J genes are TRBV30 and TRBJ1-6; D is unresolved. V was shortened by 0 bases and J by 7 bases, with 13 bases between the two germline ends. Germline assignment: CDR1 GTSNPN and CDR2 SVGIG (reference sequence). The CDR3 has 15 residues. The CDR3 is CAWSVKTGRNSPLHF. The CDR3 DNA reads TGTGCCTGGAGTGTGAAGACGGGAAGGAATTCACCCCTCCACTTT.

The rearrangement joins TRBV6-2 or TRBV6-3 to TRBJ1-5, with a weak D call TRBD1 (6 bases). CDR1 is MNHEY, CDR2 SVGEGT, per germline. This CDR3 contains 16 residues. V was clipped by 0 bases and J by 5 bases, with 14 bases between them. CDR3 coding DNA: TGTGCCAGCAGTTACTCGCAGGGGTCCCCTTATCAGCCCCAGCATTTT. Its translation is CASSYSQGSPYQPQHF.

The gene calls are TRBV7-9 and TRBJ2-3; D gene ambiguous. CDR3 length: 13 residues. Germline loops: CDR1 SEHNR, CDR2 FQNEAQ (reference sequence). V lost 2 bases and J 2 bases, leaving 5 bases between the germline ends. The CDR3 coding sequence is TGTGCCAGCAGCTTATTCTCCACAGATACGCAGTATTTT. Translated: CASSLFSTDTQYF.

The chain employs TRBV2 and TRBJ1-1; D gene unclear. Trimming took 4 bases from V and 11 from J, leaving 14 bases between them. The CDR3 sequence is 12 residues long. Germline CDR1 SNHLY, CDR2 FYNNEI. As DNA, the CDR3 is TGTGCCAGCAGTGCTGGTCCACCTGGCGCTTTCTTT. Residues: CASSAGPPGAFF.

This clone came up a few times. DNA for the CDR3: TGTGCCAGCAGCTTAGGCGTCAACACAGATACGCAGTATTTT. It encodes CASSLGVNTDTQYF. The chain employs TRBV7-9 and TRBJ2-3; D unclear. The CDR3 is 14 residues long. Germline V gene lookup returns CDR1 SEHNR and CDR2 FQNEAQ (reference sequence). The germline V and J ends were trimmed by 1 base and 2 bases, with 7 bases remaining between them.

This chain joins TRBV29-1 and TRBJ1-2; D perhaps matches TRBD1 (6 bases). The CDR3 runs 14 residues. Trimming removed 4 bases from V and 0 bases from J, with 12 bases in between. Germline CDR1 is SQVTM and CDR2 is ANQGSEA. As DNA, the CDR3 is TGCAGCGTTGCTCGGGACACTGCTAACTATGGCTACACCTTC. As protein: CSVARDTANYGYTF.

V is TRBV3-1 (or the pseudogene TRBV3-2) and J is TRBJ2-1; 10 nucleotides agree with TRBD2. Germline V gene sequence: CDR1 LGHDT, CDR2 YNNKEL (reference sequence). The J segment lost 7 bases and the V segment lost 4 bases, leaving 13 bases of the junction unmatched. The CDR3 spans 17 residues. CDR3: CASSPLRAGGPMNEQFF. DNA for the CDR3: TGTGCCAGCAGCCCTCTGAGAGCGGGAGGGCCCATGAATGAGCAGTTCTTC.

The chain links TRBV7-8 to TRBJ1-6, with 9 bases matching TRBD1. The junction had 5 bases not matched to a gene; V was cut back by 4 bases and J by 7 bases. The length of the CDR3 is 15 residues. CDR1 is SGHVS and CDR2 is FQNEAQ in the germline V gene. The CDR3 region is CASSYGDRVNSPLHF. The CDR3 nucleotides are TGTGCCAGCAGCTACGGGGACAGGGTAAATTCACCCCTCCACTTT.